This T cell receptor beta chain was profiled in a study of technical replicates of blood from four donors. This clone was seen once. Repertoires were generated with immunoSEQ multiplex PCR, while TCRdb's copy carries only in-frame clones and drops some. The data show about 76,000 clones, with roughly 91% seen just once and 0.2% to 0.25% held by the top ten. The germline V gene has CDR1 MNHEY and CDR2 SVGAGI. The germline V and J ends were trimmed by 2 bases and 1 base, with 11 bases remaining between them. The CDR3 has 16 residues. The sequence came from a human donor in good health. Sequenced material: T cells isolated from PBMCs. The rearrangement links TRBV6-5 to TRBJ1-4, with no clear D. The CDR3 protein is CASSYGPGGTNEKLFF. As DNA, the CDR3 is TGTGCCAGCAGTTACGGCCCCGGCGGAACTAATGAAAAACTGTTTTTT.